The 11 T cell receptor beta chains in this list originate from one sample, sequenced in a study of shared clonotypes between healthy human individuals. The table came from immunoSEQ multiplex PCR; TCRdb's copy has only in-frame clones and leaves some out. The sample holds about 1,900,000 clones, over 85% seen once. It was CD45RO-negative cells, positively selected for CCR7, that made up naive CD8 cells, with terminally differentiated effector memory CD45RA+ cells excluded. Input material: naive CD8+ T cells sorted from blood. The receptors here all came from a man between 18 and 35 years old in good health.

The rearrangement joins TRBV4-1 to TRBJ2-7; 9 nucleotides agree with TRBD1. V shed 1 base, J shed 2 bases, and the junction held 12 bases outside the gene matches. CDR1 is MGHRA, CDR2 YSYEKL, per germline. The CDR3 is 18 residues long. Written as DNA, the CDR3 is TGCGCCAGCAGCCAAGGAGGACAGGGGCTAACTCTCACCTACGAGCAGTACTTC. As protein: CASSQGGQGLTLTYEQYF.

Comments on this clone: Other DNA sequences from this sample encode an identical CDR3 as well. The chain is built from TRBV11-2 and TRBJ2-7; D remains ambiguous. V was pared by 0 bases and J by 4 bases, with 7 bases between. From germline, CDR1 is SGHAT and CDR2 FQNNGV. This CDR3 comprises 13 residues. The CDR3 region has the DNA TGTGCCAGCAGCTTAGATCCTACGTACGAGCAGTACTTC. Translated, it gives CASSLDPTYEQYF.

The chain employs TRBV5-4 and TRBJ2-7; D ambiguous. V shed 5 bases and J shed 3 bases, with 12 bases lying between them. CDR1 is SGHNT and CDR2 is YYREEE in the germline V gene (reference sequence). The CDR3 covers 13 residues. The CDR3 loop reads CASSPREGYEQYF. The CDR3, as DNA: TGTGCCAGCAGTCCCCGTGAAGGCTACGAGCAGTACTTC.

The chain recombines TRBV4-3 with TRBJ1-2; weak D call: TRBD1 (6 bases). Looked up from germline, CDR1 is LGHNA and CDR2 is YSLEER. V was shortened by 0 bases and J by 3 bases, with 8 bases between the two germline ends. This CDR3 is built from 14 residues. The CDR3 loop reads CASSQEQGYYGYTF. CDR3 DNA: TGCGCCAGCAGCCAAGAGCAGGGGTACTATGGCTACACCTTC.

V usage is TRBV9 and J usage is TRBJ2-7, with D unclear. Looked up from germline, CDR1 is SGDLS and CDR2 is YYNGEE. This CDR3 has 14 amino acids. The V end lost 1 base, the J end lost 0 bases, and 8 bases lay between the germline ends. CDR3 sequence (DNA): TGTGCCAGCAGCGTAAGCTCCAGCTCCTACGAGCAGTACTTC. This sequence encodes CASSVSSSSYEQYF.

J is TRBJ1-1 and V is TRBV29-1; tentatively, D is TRBD1 (5 bases). Trimming left V 4 bases short and J 4 bases short, with 16 bases between. Germline V gives CDR1 SQVTM, CDR2 ANQGSEA. The CDR3 is 14 amino acids. The CDR3 nucleotides are TGCAGCGTTGTTGCAGGGCACATAGTCACTGAAGCTTTCTTT. This codes for CSVVAGHIVTEAFF.

With respect to this clone: The same CDR3 can be traced to other DNA sequences in this sample. V usage is TRBV6-5 and J usage is TRBJ2-2, with D tentatively TRBD2 (5 bases). The CDR3 spans 16 residues. Germline assignment: CDR1 MNHEY and CDR2 SVGAGI. V was trimmed by 0 bases and J by 4 bases, leaving 12 bases between them. As DNA, the CDR3 is TGTGCCAGCAGTTACTCAGGGCGCGAGGGCACCGGGGAGCTGTTTTTT. Residues: CASSYSGREGTGELFF.

The chain is built from TRBV7-9 and TRBJ2-3, with 13 bases fitting TRBD2. Germline V lookup: CDR1 SEHNR, CDR2 FQNEAQ (reference sequence). After removal of 5 bases from V and 0 bases from J, the junction contained 5 bases not matched to a gene. The CDR3 loop spans 17 amino acids. The CDR3 DNA reads as TGTGCCAGCAGCCCGGGACTAGCGGGGCCTAGCACAGATACGCAGTATTTT. This gives the protein CASSPGLAGPSTDTQYF.

The chain couples TRBV5-4 to TRBJ2-7; unclear D gene. Trimming took 2 bases from V and 2 from J, leaving 11 bases between them. This CDR3 comprises 14 residues. Germline loops: CDR1 SGHNT, CDR2 YYREEE (reference sequence). CDR3 coding DNA: TGTGCCAGCAGCTTTAGGGCCGAGACCTACGAGCAGTACTTC. Its protein is CASSFRAETYEQYF.

The chain recombines TRBV16 with TRBJ2-5; D is uncertain. The germline V and J ends were trimmed by 4 bases and 0 bases, with 6 bases remaining between them. The germline V gene has CDR1 KGHSY and CDR2 FQNENV. The CDR3 has 13 residues. CDR3 in DNA: TGTGCCAGCAGCCGAGAGTACCAAGAGACCCAGTACTTC. Protein sequence: CASSREYQETQYF.

The table lists this clone with a count of one. This chain uses TRBV4-3 with TRBJ2-1; no definite D call. Germline V gene lookup returns CDR1 LGHNA and CDR2 YSLEER. The V end was cut by 0 bases, the J end by 6 bases, with 9 bases between. The CDR3 covers 14 residues. This chain's CDR3 is CASSQDLASNEQFF. As DNA, the CDR3 is TGCGCCAGCAGCCAAGATCTTGCTAGCAATGAGCAGTTCTTC.